The 19 T cell receptor beta chains presented below share a single source sample, sequenced in a study of blood T cell repertoires in COVID-19 (dated by TCRdb to the early 2020s). The library was obtained by the immunoSEQ multiplex PCR assay. The clones in this table, taken by TCRdb from immuneACCESS, are in-frame only. Not every clone is retained; where verified, under half of the shortfall comes from an unresolved V gene, and the cause of the rest is unknown. The sample includes 300,000 to 450,000 clones, with roughly nine tenths observed a single time. The ten largest make up more than 0.8% of the sample. The sample consisted of PBMCs or T cells enriched from blood (not recorded which). The receptors come from a man between 18 and 35 years old who had recovered from COVID-19.

The chain employs TRBV6-8 and TRBJ2-4, with 8 bases that match TRBD1. CDR3 size: 11 residues. CDR1 is MNHGY and CDR2 is SAAAGT in the germline V gene. Germline trimming cut 5 bases from V and 15 bases from J; bases unmatched to any gene: 6. The CDR3 coding sequence is TGTGCCAGCAGTGGCGACAGGGGTCCGTACTTC. This sequence encodes CASSGDRGPYF.

The J gene is TRBJ2-2, the V gene TRBV10-2, with unresolved D. Germline V lookup: CDR1 WSHSY, CDR2 SAAADI. V lost 7 bases and J lost 4, with 16 bases in between. The CDR3 runs 15 residues. The chain's CDR3 is CASKSKASATGELFF. The CDR3 bases are TGCGCCAGCAAATCGAAAGCGTCGGCCACCGGGGAGCTGTTTTTT.

The chain links TRBV15 to TRBJ1-5, with a tentative D call TRBD1 (6 bases). Germline values: CDR1 LNHNV, CDR2 YYDKDF (reference sequence). V was pared by 2 bases and J by 7 bases, with 15 bases between. This CDR3 is 15 amino acids long. The CDR3: CATSRWTARGQPQHF. CDR3 coding DNA: TGTGCCACCAGCAGATGGACAGCCCGGGGCCAGCCCCAGCATTTT.

The sample holds one count of this clone. DNA of the CDR3: TGTGCCAGCAGTTACTCGGGCGGACACTCTGGAAACACCATATATTTT. Its translation is CASSYSGGHSGNTIYF. V and J are TRBV6-2 or TRBV6-3 and TRBJ1-3; possible D gene TRBD1, 5 bases. V lost 0 bases to trimming and J lost 0 bases, with 9 bases between them. The V gene's germline CDR1 is MNHEY and CDR2 SVGEGT. The CDR3 loop spans 16 amino acids.

This chain connects TRBV18 to TRBJ1-1, with 7 nucleotides matching TRBD1. V gave up 3 bases and J gave up 1 base; unmatched junction bases: 11. Germline V CDR1 and CDR2: KGHSH, LQKENI. The length of the CDR3 is 17 residues. CDR3 sequence (DNA): TGTGCCAGCTCACCCCGACAGGGTGACCATGGGAACACTGAAGCTTTCTTT. Translated, it gives CASSPRQGDHGNTEAFF.

Points on this clone: At the DNA level, this CDR3 is encoded by other sequences in the same sample as well. CDR3: CASSLEVGANYGYTF. DNA of the CDR3: TGCGCCAGCAGCTTGGAGGTGGGGGCCAACTATGGCTACACCTTC. The rearrangement links TRBV5-1 to TRBJ1-2; the D gene is possibly TRBD1 (6 bases). This CDR3 is 15 amino acids long. Germline V gene sequence: CDR1 SGHRS, CDR2 YFSETQ. Trimming took 0 bases from V and 2 from J, leaving 11 bases between them.

The chain uses TRBV5-1 and TRBJ1-6; TRBD1 agrees at 10 bases. Germline assignment: CDR1 SGHRS and CDR2 YFSETQ. The CDR3 loop spans 13 amino acids. The J segment lost 9 bases and the V segment lost 4 bases, leaving 1 base of the junction unmatched. CDR3: CASSRDRGSPLHF. In DNA, the CDR3 is TGCGCCAGCAGCCGGGACAGGGGTTCACCCCTCCACTTT.

The chain is built from TRBV5-4 and TRBJ2-1, with D perhaps matching TRBD2 (6 bases). The CDR3 has 18 amino acids. Trimming removed 0 bases at V and 7 bases at J, with 23 bases between. Germline CDR1 reads SGHNT; CDR2 reads YYREEE (reference sequence). The CDR3, as DNA: TGTGCCAGCAGCTTGGTCGGGAGCGGGCCCCTTGTTAAAAATGAGCAGTTCTTC. Translation: CASSLVGSGPLVKNEQFF.

The gene calls are TRBV11-3 and TRBJ1-5; 8 nucleotides align to TRBD1. Germline-derived CDR1 and CDR2 are SGHNT and YENEEA. This CDR3 has 15 residues. Germline trimming cut 10 bases from V and 1 base from J; bases unmatched to any gene: 9. Written as DNA, the CDR3 is TGTGCCAACCTAGGACAGGGACGAAGCAATCAGCCCCAGCATTTT. Translation: CANLGQGRSNQPQHF.

V gene TRBV9 combines with J gene TRBJ2-5, with a possible D match to TRBD2 (6 bases). The length of the CDR3 is 18 residues. The germline V gene has CDR1 SGDLS and CDR2 YYNGEE. The V end was cut by 4 bases, the J end by 5 bases, with 27 bases between. The DNA of the CDR3 is TGTGCCAGCAGCCTAGTAGGGCCCGGGGACGGGGGTAGGGAGACCCAGTACTTC. This codes for CASSLVGPGDGGRETQYF.

The chain recombines TRBV6-5 with TRBJ2-6; tentative D call: TRBD1 (6 bases). The CDR3 is made up of 16 amino acids. Germline loops: CDR1 MNHEY, CDR2 SVGAGI. V gave up 1 base and J gave up 2 bases, with 9 bases separating them. CDR3 DNA sequence: TGTGCCAGCAGTTACTTCTCAGGGGCTGGGGCCAACGTCCTGACTTTC. Translated, it gives CASSYFSGAGANVLTF.

This sequence joins TRBV5-1 and TRBJ2-5; weak D call: TRBD1 (6 bases). Germline loops: CDR1 SGHRS, CDR2 YFSETQ. The CDR3 has 12 residues. Trimming took 4 bases from V and 9 from J, leaving 13 bases between them. The CDR3 DNA reads TGCGCCAGCAGCCTTACAGGGTACCCCCAGTACTTC. It is translated as CASSLTGYPQYF. Full variable domain (remainder filled in from reference TRBV5-1 and TRBJ2-5): KAGVTQTPRYLIKTRGQQVTLSCSPISGHRSVSWYQQTPGQGLQFLFEYFSETQRNKGNFPGRFSGRQFSNSRSEMNVSTLELGDSALYLCASSLTGYPQYFGPGTRLLVL.

This clone showed up just once. The rearrangement joins TRBV11-2 to TRBJ2-7; TRBD1 matches at 7 bases. Germline loops: CDR1 SGHAT, CDR2 FQNNGV. J was trimmed by 6 bases and V by 5 bases; bases with no gene match: 13. The CDR3 is 15 amino acids. CDR3 in amino acids: CASSPQFYPGGEQYF. The CDR3 nucleotides are TGTGCCAGCAGCCCTCAATTTTACCCAGGGGGCGAGCAGTACTTC. The variable domain in full, with the rest retrieved from reference TRBV11-2 and TRBJ2-7, is EAGVAQSPRYKIIEKRQSVAFWCNPISGHATLYWYQQILGQGPKLLIQFQNNGVVDDSQLPKDRFSAERLKGVDSTLKIQPAKLEDSAVYLCASSPQFYPGGEQYFGPGTRLTVT.

The DNA of the CDR3 is TGTGCCAGCAGTGAACCCTCTAGCGGGAGGCGTACGCAGTATTTT. This codes for CASSEPSSGRRTQYF. The genes are TRBV6-1 and TRBJ2-3; 11 positions agree with TRBD2. Germline assignment: CDR1 MNHNS and CDR2 SASEGT. The ends lost 2 bases at V and 8 bases at J; junction bases unmatched: 6. The CDR3 runs to 15 residues.

The chain links TRBV2 to TRBJ2-2; no firm D call. V was pared by 7 bases and J by 6 bases, with 15 bases between. Per germline, CDR1 SNHLY and CDR2 FYNNEI. This CDR3 is built from 14 residues. CDR3 amino acids: CASKELAYAGELFF. The CDR3 DNA reads TGTGCCAGCAAGGAGTTAGCTTACGCCGGGGAGCTGTTTTTT.

The chain joins TRBV15 to TRBJ2-5; a possible D gene is TRBD2 (5 bases). This CDR3 contains 14 residues. Per germline, CDR1 LNHNV and CDR2 YYDKDF (reference sequence). Trimming left V 11 bases short and J 1 base short, with 17 bases between. The CDR3 nucleotides are TGTGCCTCCGGGGTCGGGGTTGGCCAAGAGACCCAGTACTTC. Protein sequence: CASGVGVGQETQYF.

The CDR3 region has the DNA TGTGCCATCAGTGAGGGGCAGGTTGAAGCTTTCTTT. Translating gives CAISEGQVEAFF. The chain combines TRBV10-3 with TRBJ1-1; no clear D. Trimming cost V 2 bases and J 7 bases, with 8 bases left between them. Germline CDR1 and CDR2: ENHRY and SYGVKD. The CDR3 length is 12 residues.

CDR3 DNA: TGTGCCAGCAGTTACTGGGCGGGAGGGGGGAAATACGAGCAGTACTTC. It codes for CASSYWAGGGKYEQYF. The V gene is TRBV6-5, the J gene TRBJ2-7; 9 bases map to TRBD2. The germline V gene has CDR1 MNHEY and CDR2 SVGAGI. The CDR3 sequence is 16 residues long. V shed 1 base, J shed 4 bases, and the junction held 8 bases outside the gene matches.

This rearrangement joins TRBV6-1 to TRBJ2-1; D perhaps matches TRBD1 (6 bases). CDR1 is MNHNS, CDR2 SASEGT, per germline. With 4 bases removed from V and 7 bases from J, the gap between germline ends came to 14 bases. The CDR3 runs 14 residues. The CDR3 loop is CASSALWGQNEQFF. The CDR3 coding sequence is TGTGCCAGCAGTGCCCTGTGGGGGCAAAATGAGCAGTTCTTC.